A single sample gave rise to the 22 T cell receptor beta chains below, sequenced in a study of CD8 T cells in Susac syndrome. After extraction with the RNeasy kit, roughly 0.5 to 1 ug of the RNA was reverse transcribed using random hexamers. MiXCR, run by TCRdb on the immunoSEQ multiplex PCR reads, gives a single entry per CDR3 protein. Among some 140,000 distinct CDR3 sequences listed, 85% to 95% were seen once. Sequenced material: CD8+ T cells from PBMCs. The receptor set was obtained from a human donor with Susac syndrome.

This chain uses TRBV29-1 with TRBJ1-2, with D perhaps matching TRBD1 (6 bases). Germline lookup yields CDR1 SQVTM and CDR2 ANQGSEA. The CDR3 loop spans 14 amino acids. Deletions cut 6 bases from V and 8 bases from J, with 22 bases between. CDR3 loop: CSVKAGSSDRGYTF. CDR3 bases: TGCAGCGTGAAGGCCGGGTCCTCTGACAGGGGCTACACCTTC.

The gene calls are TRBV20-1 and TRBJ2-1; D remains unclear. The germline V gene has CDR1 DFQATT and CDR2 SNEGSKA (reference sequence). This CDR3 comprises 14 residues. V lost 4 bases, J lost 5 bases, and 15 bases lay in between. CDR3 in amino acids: CSAIRSEGNNEQFF. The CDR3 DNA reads TGCAGTGCTATCCGATCGGAAGGCAACAATGAGCAGTTCTTC.

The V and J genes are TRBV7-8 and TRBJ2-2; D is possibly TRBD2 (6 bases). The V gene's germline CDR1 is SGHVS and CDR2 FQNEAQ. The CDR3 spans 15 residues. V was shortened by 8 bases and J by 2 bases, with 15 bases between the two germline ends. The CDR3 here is CASSARDSNTGELFF. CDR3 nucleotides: TGTGCCAGCTCAGCTCGGGACTCTAACACCGGGGAGCTGTTTTTT.

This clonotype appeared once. The CDR3 DNA reads as TGTGCCATCGAACAGACAGGAGTGTACTTC. Its translation: CAIEQTGVYF. This chain joins TRBV30 and TRBJ2-7; tentatively, D is TRBD1 (6 bases). The CDR3 is 10 residues long. CDR1 and CDR2 (germline): GTSNPN, SVGIG (reference sequence). V was trimmed by 8 bases and J by 12 bases, leaving 17 bases between them.

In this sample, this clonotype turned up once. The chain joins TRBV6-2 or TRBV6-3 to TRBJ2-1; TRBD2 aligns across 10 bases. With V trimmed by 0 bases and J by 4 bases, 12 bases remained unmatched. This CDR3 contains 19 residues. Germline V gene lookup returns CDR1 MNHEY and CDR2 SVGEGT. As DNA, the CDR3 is TGTGCCAGCAGTTACTCGATACTTCCCGGGACTAGCGAGTACAATGAGCAGTTCTTC. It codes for CASSYSILPGTSEYNEQFF.

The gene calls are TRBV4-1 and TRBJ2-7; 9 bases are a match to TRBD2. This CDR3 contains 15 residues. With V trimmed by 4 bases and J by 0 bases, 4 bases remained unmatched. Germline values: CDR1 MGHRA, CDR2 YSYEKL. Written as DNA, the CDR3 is TGCGCCAGCAGCCTCCTAGCGGGGCCCTCCTACGAGCAGTACTTC. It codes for CASSLLAGPSYEQYF.

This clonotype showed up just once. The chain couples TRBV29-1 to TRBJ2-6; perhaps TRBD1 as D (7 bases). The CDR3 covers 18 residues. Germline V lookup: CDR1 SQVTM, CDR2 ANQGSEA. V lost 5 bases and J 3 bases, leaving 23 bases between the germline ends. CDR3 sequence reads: CSVWVVGRGEVGANVLTF. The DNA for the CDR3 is TGCAGCGTTTGGGTGGTGGGCAGGGGGGAGGTTGGGGCCAACGTCCTGACTTTC.

The CDR3 sequence: CASSPKREGYEQYF. The CDR3 bases are TGTGCCAGCAGCCCCAAGCGGGAGGGCTACGAGCAGTACTTC. V and J are TRBV6-5 and TRBJ2-7, with 10 nucleotides matching TRBD2. CDR3 size: 14 residues. In germline, CDR1 is MNHEY, CDR2 SVGAGI. Losses at the gene ends were 6 bases for V and 3 bases for J; bases not matched to a gene: 5.

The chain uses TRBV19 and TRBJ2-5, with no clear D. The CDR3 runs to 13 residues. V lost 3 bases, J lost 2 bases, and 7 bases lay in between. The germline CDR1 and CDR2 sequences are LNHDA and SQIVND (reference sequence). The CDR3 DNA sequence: TGTGCCAGTAGTATGAACGCTCAAGAGACCCAGTACTTC. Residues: CASSMNAQETQYF.

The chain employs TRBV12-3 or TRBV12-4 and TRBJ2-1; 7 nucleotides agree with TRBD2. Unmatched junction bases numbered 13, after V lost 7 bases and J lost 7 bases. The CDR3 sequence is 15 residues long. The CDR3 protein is CASTYGATSTNEQFF. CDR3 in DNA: TGTGCCAGCACGTACGGGGCGACTAGCACAAATGAGCAGTTCTTC.

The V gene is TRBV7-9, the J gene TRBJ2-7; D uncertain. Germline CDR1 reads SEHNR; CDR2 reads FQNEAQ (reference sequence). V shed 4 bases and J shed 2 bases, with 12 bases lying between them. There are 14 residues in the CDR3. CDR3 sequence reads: CASSSPTGAYEQYF. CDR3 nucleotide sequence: TGTGCCAGCAGCTCGCCCACCGGTGCCTACGAGCAGTACTTC.

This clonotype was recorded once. Here the CDR3 DNA reads TGTGCCAGCGCGACAGGGGGGACCACTGAAGCTTTCTTT. Protein sequence: CASATGGTTEAFF. The rearrangement uses TRBV6-1 and TRBJ1-1; 9 bases line up with TRBD1. V shed 8 bases, J shed 4 bases, and the junction held 5 bases outside the gene matches. The CDR3 contains 13 residues. Germline CDR1 is MNHNS and CDR2 is SASEGT.

The CDR3 bases are TGCAGCGCCCCTGACAAAAGCTCTGGAAACACCATATATTTT. It encodes CSAPDKSSGNTIYF. The chain has TRBV29-1 and TRBJ1-3; D unclear. V lost 7 bases to trimming and J lost 0 bases, with 13 bases between them. Germline V gene sequence: CDR1 SQVTM, CDR2 ANQGSEA. The length of the CDR3 is 14 residues.

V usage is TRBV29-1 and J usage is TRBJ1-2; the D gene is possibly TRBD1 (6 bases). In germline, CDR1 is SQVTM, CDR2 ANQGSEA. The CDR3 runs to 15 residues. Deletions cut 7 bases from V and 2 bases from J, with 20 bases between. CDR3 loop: CSALPRDTKNYGYTF. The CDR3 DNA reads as TGCAGCGCCCTCCCCCGGGACACAAAAAACTATGGCTACACCTTC.

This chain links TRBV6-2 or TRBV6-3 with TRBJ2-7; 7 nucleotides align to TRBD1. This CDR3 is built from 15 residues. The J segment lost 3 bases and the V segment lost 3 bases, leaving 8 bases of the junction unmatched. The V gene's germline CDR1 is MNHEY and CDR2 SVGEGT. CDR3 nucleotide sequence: TGTGCCAGCAGTTATAACCCTGGGACAGTCTACGAGCAGTACTTC. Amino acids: CASSYNPGTVYEQYF.

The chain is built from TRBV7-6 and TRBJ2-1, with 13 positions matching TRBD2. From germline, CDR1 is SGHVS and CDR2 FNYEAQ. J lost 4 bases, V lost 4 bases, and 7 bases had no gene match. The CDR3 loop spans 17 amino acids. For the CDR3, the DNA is TGTGCCAGCAGCTCCGCTGGACTAGCGGGGGAGTACAATGAGCAGTTCTTC. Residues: CASSSAGLAGEYNEQFF.

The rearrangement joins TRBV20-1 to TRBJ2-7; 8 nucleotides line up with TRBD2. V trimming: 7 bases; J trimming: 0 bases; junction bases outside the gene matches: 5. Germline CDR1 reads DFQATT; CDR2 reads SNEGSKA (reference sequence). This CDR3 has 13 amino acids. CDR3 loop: CSVSAGVSYEQYF. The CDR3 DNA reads TGCAGTGTATCAGCGGGAGTCTCCTACGAGCAGTACTTC.

The CDR3 DNA reads TGTGCCAGCAGTGAATGGGGGACCACAGATACGCAGTATTTT. Amino acids: CASSEWGTTDTQYF. This chain connects TRBV25-1 to TRBJ2-3; D could derive from TRBD1 or TRBD2 (5 bases each). The CDR3 is made up of 14 amino acids. Germline V gene sequence: CDR1 MGHDK, CDR2 SYGVNS. The V and J ends lost 1 base and 2 bases respectively, with 7 bases between them.

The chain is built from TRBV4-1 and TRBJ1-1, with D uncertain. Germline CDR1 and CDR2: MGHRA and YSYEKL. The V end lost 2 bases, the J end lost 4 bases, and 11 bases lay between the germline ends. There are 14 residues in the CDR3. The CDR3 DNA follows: TGCGCCAGCAGCCAACGAGGGCTGATCACTGAAGCTTTCTTT. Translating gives CASSQRGLITEAFF.

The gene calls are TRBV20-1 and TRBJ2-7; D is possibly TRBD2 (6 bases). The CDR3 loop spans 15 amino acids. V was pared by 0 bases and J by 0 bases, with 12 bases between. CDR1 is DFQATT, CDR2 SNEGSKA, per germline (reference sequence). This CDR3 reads CSARDLGGPSYEQYF. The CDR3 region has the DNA TGCAGTGCTAGAGATCTGGGGGGTCCCTCCTACGAGCAGTACTTC.

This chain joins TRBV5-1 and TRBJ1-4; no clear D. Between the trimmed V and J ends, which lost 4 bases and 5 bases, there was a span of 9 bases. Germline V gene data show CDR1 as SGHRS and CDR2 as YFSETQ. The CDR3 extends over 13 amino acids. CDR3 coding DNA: TGCGCCAGCAGCCCAGGTTTGAATGAAAAACTGTTTTTT. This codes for CASSPGLNEKLFF.

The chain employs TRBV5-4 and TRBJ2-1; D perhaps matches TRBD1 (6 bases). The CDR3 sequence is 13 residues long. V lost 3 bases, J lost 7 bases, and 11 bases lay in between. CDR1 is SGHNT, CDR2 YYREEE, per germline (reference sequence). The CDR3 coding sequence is TGTGCCAGCAGCTCCCTGGGGGCTAATGAGCAGTTCTTC. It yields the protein CASSSLGANEQFF.